The clone carrying this T cell receptor (beta chain) was counted many times. Its specificity is not known. Trimming removed 0 bases from V and 2 bases from J, with 11 bases in between. Germline-derived CDR1 and CDR2 are DFQATT and SNEGSKA (reference sequence). CDR3 length: 15 residues. These data come from a study of T cells in Graves' hyperthyroidism and ophthalmopathy. Findings of the study overall: Model predictions of ophthalmopathy came a median about six months before onset.

RNA transcripts yielded amplified TCR beta CDR3 regions. The HTBI set primed first-round TCR CDR3 RT-PCR. TCRdb ran MiXCR on the multiplex PCR reads and lists one entry per CDR3 protein. This sample has about 530,000 distinct CDR3 sequences, with roughly 17% found just once. On the basis of clinical symptoms, serum thyroxine and TRAb, thyroid ultrasound and orbital computed tomography, diagnoses were made. Cells are PBMCs isolated from around 10 ml of fresh blood. The sequence was obtained from a woman under 30 with Graves' ophthalmopathy. The gene calls are TRBV20-1 and TRBJ2-1; D tentatively fits TRBD1 or TRBD2 (5 bases each). Sample: blood. The CDR3, as DNA: TGCAGTGCTAGAGAGGGGACCCTCGCCTACAATGAGCAGTTCTTC. Translating gives CSAREGTLAYNEQFF.